This T cell receptor beta chain was captured in a study of blood T cell repertoires in COVID-19. Trimming stripped 5 bases from V and 4 bases from J, with 5 bases between. The length of the CDR3 is 12 residues. Germline assignment: CDR1 WNHNN and CDR2 SYGVQD (reference sequence). The protocol was immunoSEQ multiplex PCR, while the TCRdb copy is restricted to in-frame clones and leaves out a portion. In the table there are 200,000 to 250,000 clones, 80% of which are singletons. The rearrangement uses TRBV10-1 and TRBJ2-2; no definite D call. Sample: peripheral blood. The TCR originated in a woman between 65 and 79 years old with acute or convalescent COVID-19. CDR3 amino acids: CASSTSTGELFF. In DNA form, the CDR3 reads TGCGCCAGCAGTACAAGCACCGGGGAGCTGTTTTTT.